This T cell receptor (beta chain) is from a study of regulatory T cells in long-lasting Graves disease. The study, taken as a whole, reports: Thyroid tissue was not studied; only peripheral blood was.

The CDR3 runs 17 residues. The trim removed 3 bases at V and 3 bases at J, leaving 6 bases unmatched. CDR1 is SGHTA and CDR2 is FQGNSA in the germline V gene. CDR3-region Arm-PCR and iRepertoire HTBI primers produced the TCR beta libraries. TCRdb fed the multiplex PCR reads into MiXCR, producing one record per CDR3 protein. This sample has a few hundred thousand distinct CDR3 sequences, with 15% found just once. The sample's time point: newly diagnosed GD, antithyroid drugs for less than 3 months. The authors made the TCR library using RNA they extracted from PBMCs. Many counts were recorded for this clonotype. Its matching antigen is unknown. Another study also made use of these data, one on T cells in Graves' hyperthyroidism and ophthalmopathy. Turning to that study: Exclusion criteria comprised uncontrolled infection, other autoimmune disease, pregnancy or lactation. In making diagnoses, clinical symptoms, serum thyroxine and TRAb, thyroid ultrasound and orbital computed tomography were all used. The HTBI primer set served for first-round RT-PCR of the TCR CDR3.

The source is a woman between 40 and 55 years old with Graves disease. The chain employs TRBV7-2 and TRBJ2-2; TRBD2 matches 11 bases. The starting material was peripheral blood mononuclear cells (PBMCs), obtained at new diagnosis, from a patient treated with antithyroid drugs. Here the CDR3 DNA reads TGTGCCAGCAGCTTCCTAGCGGGAGGCGGTGACACCGGGGAGCTGTTTTTT. Its translation: CASSFLAGGGDTGELFF.